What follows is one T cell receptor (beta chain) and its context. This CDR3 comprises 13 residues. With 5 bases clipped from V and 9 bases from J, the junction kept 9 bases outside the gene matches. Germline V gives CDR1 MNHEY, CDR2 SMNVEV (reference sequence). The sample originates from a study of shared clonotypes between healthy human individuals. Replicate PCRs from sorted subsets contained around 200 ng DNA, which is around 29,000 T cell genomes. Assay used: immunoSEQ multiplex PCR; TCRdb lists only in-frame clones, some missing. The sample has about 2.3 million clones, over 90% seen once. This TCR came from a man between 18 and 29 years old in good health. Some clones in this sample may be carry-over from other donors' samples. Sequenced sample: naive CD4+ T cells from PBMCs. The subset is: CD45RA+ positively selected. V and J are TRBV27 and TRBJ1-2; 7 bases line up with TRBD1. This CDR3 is CASSPSRGYSYTF. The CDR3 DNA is TGTGCCAGCAGTCCCTCCAGGGGGTATAGCTACACCTTC.